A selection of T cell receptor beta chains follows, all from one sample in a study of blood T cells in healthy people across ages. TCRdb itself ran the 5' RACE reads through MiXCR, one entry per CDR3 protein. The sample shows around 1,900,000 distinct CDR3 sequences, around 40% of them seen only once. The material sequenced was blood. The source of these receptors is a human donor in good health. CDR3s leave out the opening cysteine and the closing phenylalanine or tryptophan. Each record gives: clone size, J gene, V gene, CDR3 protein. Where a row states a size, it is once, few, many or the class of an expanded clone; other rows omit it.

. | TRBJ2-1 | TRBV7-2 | ASSFREALYNEQF
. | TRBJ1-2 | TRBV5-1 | ASSLRIAGGDGYT
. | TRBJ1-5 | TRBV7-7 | ASSWTGGMYQPQH
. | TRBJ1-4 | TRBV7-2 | ASSLGGTGIDEKLF
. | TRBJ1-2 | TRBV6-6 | ASSYLLDRDDGYT
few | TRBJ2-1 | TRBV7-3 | ASSSTGRGSYNEQF
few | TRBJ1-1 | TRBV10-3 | AIRQLGQNTEAF
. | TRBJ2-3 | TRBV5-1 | ASSFLPGRGTDTQY
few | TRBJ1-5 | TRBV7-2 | ASSWDMQPGQPQH
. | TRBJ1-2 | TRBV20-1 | SARGDLPNYGYT
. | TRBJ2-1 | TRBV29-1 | SETSGNYNEQF
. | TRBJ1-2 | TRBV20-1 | SARGDRVDYGYT
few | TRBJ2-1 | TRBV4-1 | ASSRRLTSGGANEQF
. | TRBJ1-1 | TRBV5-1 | ASSKSLDWNTEAF
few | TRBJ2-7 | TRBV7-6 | ASSLQLTEGEQY
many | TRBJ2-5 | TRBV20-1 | SARGVLGETQY
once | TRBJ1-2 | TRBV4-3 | ASSHLIGDRGNGYT
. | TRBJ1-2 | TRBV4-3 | ASSQEFRTGEDYT
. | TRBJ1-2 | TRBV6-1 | VSSEAPQGYGYT
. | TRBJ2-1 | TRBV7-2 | ASTETRGRVRNEQF
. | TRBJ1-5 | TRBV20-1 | SAPGLGSNQPQH
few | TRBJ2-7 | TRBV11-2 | ASSLGPGPFYEQY
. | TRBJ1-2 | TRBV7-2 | ASSLAWQGVYGYT
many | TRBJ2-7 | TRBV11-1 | ASSRDVGTYEQY
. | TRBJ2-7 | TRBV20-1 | SARDQSSGVYEQY
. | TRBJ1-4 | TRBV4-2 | ASSQDPYTLTNEKLF
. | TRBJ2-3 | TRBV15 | ATLKGPRGDTQY
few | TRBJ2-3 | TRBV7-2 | ASSLQGAEDTQY
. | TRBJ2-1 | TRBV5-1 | ASSLNGGHFPNEQF